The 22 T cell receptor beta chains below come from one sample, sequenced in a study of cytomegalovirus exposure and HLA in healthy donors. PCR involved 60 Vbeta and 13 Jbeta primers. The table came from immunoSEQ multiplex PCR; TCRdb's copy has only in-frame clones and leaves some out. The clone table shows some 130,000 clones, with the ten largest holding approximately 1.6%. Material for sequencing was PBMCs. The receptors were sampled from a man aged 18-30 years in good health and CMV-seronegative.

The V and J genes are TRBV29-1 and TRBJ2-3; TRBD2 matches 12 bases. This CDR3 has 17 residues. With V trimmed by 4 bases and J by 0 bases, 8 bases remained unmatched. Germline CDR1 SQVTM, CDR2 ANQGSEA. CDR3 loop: CSVGALAGGPSTDTQYF. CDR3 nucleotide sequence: TGCAGCGTTGGAGCGCTAGCGGGAGGGCCGAGCACAGATACGCAGTATTTT.

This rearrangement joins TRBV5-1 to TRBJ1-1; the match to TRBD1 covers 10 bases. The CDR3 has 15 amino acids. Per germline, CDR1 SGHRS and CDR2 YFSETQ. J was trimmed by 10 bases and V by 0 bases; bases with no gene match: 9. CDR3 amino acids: CASSLESGTGAGAFF. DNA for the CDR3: TGCGCCAGCAGCTTGGAATCCGGGACAGGGGCCGGAGCTTTCTTT.

CDR3 nucleotide sequence: TGTGCCAGCTCACCCTTTACGGTGGCTAACTATGGCTACACCTTC. Translating it yields CASSPFTVANYGYTF. This chain connects TRBV18 to TRBJ1-2; D gene ambiguous. V lost 3 bases and J 0 bases, leaving 11 bases between the germline ends. In germline, CDR1 is KGHSH, CDR2 LQKENI. CDR3 length: 15 amino acids.

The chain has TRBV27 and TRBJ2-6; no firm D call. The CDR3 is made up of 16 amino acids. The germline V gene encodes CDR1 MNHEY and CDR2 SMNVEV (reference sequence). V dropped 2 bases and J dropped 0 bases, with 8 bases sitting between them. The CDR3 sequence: CASSLPPYSGANVLTF. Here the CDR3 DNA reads TGTGCCAGCAGTTTACCCCCGTACTCTGGGGCCAACGTCCTGACTTTC.

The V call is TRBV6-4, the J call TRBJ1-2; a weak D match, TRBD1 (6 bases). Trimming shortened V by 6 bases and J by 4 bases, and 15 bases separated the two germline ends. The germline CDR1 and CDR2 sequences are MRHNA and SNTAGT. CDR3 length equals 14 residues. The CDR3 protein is CASSPGVQGYGYTF. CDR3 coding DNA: TGTGCCAGCAGCCCAGGGGTTCAGGGCTATGGCTACACCTTC.

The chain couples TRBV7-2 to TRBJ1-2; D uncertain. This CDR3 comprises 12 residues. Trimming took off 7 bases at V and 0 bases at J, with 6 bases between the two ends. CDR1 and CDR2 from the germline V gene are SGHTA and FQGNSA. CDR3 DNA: TGTGCCAGCACCCCAGCTAACTATGGCTACACCTTC. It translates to CASTPANYGYTF.

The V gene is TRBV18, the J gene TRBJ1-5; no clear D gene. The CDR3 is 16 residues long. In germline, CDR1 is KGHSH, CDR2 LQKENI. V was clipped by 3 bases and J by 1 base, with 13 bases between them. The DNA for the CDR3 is TGTGCCAGCTCACCCAGTATCCAGTCGAGCAATCAGCCCCAGCATTTT. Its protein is CASSPSIQSSNQPQHF.

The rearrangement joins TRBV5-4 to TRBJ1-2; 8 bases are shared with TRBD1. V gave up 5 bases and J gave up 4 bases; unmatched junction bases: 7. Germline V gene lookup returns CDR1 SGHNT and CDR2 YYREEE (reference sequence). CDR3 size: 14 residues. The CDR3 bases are TGTGCCAGCAGAGAAGGAGGACAGGGCTATGGCTACACCTTC. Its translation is CASREGGQGYGYTF. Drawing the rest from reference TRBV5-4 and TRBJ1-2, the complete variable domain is ETGVTQSPTHLIKTRGQQVTLRCSSQSGHNTVSWYQQALGQGPQFIFQYYREEENGRGNFPPRFSGLQFPNYSSELNVNALELDDSALYLCASREGGQGYGYTFGSGTRLTVV.

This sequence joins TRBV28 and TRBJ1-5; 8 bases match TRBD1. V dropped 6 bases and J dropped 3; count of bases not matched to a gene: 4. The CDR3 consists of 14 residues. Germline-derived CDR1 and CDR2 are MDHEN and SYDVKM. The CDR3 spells CASRPTGANQPQHF. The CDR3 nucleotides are TGTGCCAGCAGGCCGACAGGGGCCAATCAGCCCCAGCATTTT. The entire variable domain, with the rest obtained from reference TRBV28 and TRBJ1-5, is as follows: DVKVTQSSRYLVKRTGEKVFLECVQDMDHENMFWYRQDPGLGLRLIYFSYDVKMKEKGDIPEGYSVSREKKERFSLILESASTNQTSMYLCASRPTGANQPQHFGDGTRLSIL.

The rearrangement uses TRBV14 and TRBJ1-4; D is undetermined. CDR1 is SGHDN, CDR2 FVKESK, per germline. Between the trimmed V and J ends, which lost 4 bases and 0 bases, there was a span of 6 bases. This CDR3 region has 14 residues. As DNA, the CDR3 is TGTGCCAGCAGCCCCCATGCAACTAATGAAAAACTGTTTTTT. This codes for CASSPHATNEKLFF.

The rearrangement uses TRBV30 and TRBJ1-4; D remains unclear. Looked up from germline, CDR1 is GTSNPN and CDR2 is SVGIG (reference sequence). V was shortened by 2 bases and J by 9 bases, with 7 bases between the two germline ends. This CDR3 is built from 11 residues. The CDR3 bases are TGTGCCTGGAGTTTGGCTCAAAAACTGTTTTTT. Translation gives CAWSLAQKLFF.

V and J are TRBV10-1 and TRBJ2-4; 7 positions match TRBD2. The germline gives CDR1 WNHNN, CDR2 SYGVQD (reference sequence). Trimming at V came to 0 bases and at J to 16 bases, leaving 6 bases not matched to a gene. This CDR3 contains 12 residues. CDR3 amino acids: CASSESRGTPYF. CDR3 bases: TGCGCCAGCAGTGAGTCGCGGGGGACCCCTTACTTC.

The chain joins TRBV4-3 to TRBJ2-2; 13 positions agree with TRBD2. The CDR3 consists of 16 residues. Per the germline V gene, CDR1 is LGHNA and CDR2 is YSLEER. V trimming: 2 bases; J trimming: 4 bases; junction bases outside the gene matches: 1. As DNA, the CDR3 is TGCGCCAGCAGCCAACGACTAGCGGGAGGCACCGGGGAGCTGTTTTTT. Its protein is CASSQRLAGGTGELFF.

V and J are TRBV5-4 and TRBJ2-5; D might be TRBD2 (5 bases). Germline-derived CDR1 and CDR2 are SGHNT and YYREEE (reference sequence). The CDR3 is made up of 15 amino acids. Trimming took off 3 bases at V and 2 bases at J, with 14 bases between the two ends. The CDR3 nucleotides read TGTGCCAGCAGCTCGGACCGGACTGCTCAAGAGACCCAGTACTTC. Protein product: CASSSDRTAQETQYF.

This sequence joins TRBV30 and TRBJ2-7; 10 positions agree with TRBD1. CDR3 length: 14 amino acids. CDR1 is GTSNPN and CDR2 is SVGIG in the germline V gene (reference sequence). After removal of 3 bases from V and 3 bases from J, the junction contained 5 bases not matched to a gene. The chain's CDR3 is CAWSRDRGIYEQYF. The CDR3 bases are TGTGCCTGGAGCCGGGACAGGGGAATCTACGAGCAGTACTTC.

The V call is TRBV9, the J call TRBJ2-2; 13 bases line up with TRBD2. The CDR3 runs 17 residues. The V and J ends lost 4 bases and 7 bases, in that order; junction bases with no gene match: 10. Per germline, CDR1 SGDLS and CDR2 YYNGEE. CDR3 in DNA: TGTGCCAGCAGCCCTGCGGCGGGACTAGCGGGACACGGGGAGCTGTTTTTT. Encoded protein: CASSPAAGLAGHGELFF.

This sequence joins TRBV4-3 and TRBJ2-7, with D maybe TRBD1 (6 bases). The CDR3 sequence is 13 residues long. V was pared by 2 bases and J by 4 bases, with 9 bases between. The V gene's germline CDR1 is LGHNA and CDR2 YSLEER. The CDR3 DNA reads TGCGCCAGCAGCCAATCAGGGGTTTACGAGCAGTACTTC. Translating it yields CASSQSGVYEQYF.

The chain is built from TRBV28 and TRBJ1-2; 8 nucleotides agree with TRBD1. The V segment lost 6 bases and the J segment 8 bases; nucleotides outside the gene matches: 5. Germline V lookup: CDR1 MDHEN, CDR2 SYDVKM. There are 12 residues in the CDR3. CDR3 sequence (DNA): TGTGCCAGCAGACTGGACAGGGACGGCTACACCTTC. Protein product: CASRLDRDGYTF.

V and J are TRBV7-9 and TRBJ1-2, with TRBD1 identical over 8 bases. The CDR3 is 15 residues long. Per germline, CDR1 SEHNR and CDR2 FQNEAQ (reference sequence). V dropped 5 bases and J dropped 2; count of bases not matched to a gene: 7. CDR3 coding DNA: TGTGCCAGCAGCGGCCCAGGGGGCGTCAACTATGGCTACACCTTC. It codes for CASSGPGGVNYGYTF. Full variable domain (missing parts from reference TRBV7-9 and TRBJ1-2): DTGVSQNPRHKITKRGQNVTFRCDPISEHNRLYWYRQTLGQGPEFLTYFQNEAQLEKSRLLSDRFSAERPKGSFSTLEIQRTEQGDSAMYLCASSGPGGVNYGYTFGSGTRLTVV.

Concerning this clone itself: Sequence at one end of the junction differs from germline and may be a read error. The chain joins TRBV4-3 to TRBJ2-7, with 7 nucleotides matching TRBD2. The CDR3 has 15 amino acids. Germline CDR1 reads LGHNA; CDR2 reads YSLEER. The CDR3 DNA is TGCGCCAGCGGCCAGAGTAGCGGGTCCTTCTACGAGCAGTACTTC. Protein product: CASGQSSGSFYEQYF.

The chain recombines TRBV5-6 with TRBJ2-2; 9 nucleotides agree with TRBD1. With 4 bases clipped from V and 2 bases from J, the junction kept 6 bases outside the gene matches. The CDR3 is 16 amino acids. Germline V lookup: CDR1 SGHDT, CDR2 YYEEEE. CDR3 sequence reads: CASSRRTGANTGELFF. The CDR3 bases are TGTGCCAGCAGCCGAAGGACAGGGGCTAACACCGGGGAGCTGTTTTTT. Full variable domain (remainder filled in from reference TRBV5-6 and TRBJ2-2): DAGVTQSPTHLIKTRGQQVTLRCSPKSGHDTVSWYQQALGQGPQFIFQYYEEEERQRGNFPDRFSGHQFPNYSSELNVNALLLGDSALYLCASSRRTGANTGELFFGEGSRLTVL.

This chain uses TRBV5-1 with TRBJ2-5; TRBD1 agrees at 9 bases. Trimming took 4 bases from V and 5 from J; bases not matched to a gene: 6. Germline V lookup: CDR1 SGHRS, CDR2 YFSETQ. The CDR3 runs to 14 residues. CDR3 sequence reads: CASSTTTGGETQYF. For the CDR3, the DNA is TGCGCCAGCAGCACAACGACAGGGGGGGAGACCCAGTACTTC.